The 3 T cell receptor beta chains listed next were all sequenced from one sample in a study of T cell responses to AZD1222 COVID-19 vaccine. Clones were sequenced by immunoSEQ multiplex PCR, and TCRdb holds only the in-frame ones, with some missing. Here the sample spans fewer than 120,000 clones, 85% to 95% being singletons. Sequences were derived from peripheral blood, sampled on day 0 of AZD1222 vaccination. All receptors come from an adult in good health.

V gene TRBV6-5 combines with J gene TRBJ2-7, with a tentative D call TRBD1 (6 bases). CDR3 length equals 14 residues. The V gene's germline CDR1 is MNHEY and CDR2 SVGAGI. V lost 10 bases, J lost 0 bases, and 16 bases lay in between. CDR3 sequence reads: CATAGTLLSYEQYF. CDR3 sequence (DNA): TGTGCCACCGCCGGGACACTTCTCTCCTACGAGCAGTACTTC.

V and J are TRBV7-9 and TRBJ1-4; the D gene is possibly TRBD1 (6 bases). Trimming took off 6 bases at V and 6 bases at J, with 17 bases between the two ends. Germline CDR1 and CDR2: SEHNR and FQNEAQ (reference sequence). The CDR3 has 15 amino acids. CDR3 amino acids: CASRHELTGDEKLFF. CDR3 bases: TGTGCCAGCAGACACGAATTGACAGGTGATGAAAAACTGTTTTTT.

The sample holds one count of this clone. The chain links TRBV30 to TRBJ1-1; D remains ambiguous. This CDR3 has 17 amino acids. V dropped 2 bases and J dropped 0 bases, with 19 bases sitting between them. The germline V gene encodes CDR1 GTSNPN and CDR2 SVGIG (reference sequence). The CDR3 reads CAWSPPALRGMNTEAFF. Written as DNA, the CDR3 is TGTGCCTGGAGTCCACCCGCCCTTCGGGGTATGAACACTGAAGCTTTCTTT.